This T cell receptor beta chain was identified in a study of blood T cell repertoires in COVID-19. Overall study context: PBMCs, B-cell-depleted T cells, or T cells provided the cDNA or gDNA that made up the material.

Some clones are missing from TCRdb's copy, which holds only in-frame ones; the method was immunoSEQ multiplex PCR. The data contain tens of thousands of clones, about 89% of them singletons. In its sample, this clone was seen a few times. The CDR3 spans 12 residues. The V gene's germline CDR1 is MDHEN and CDR2 SYDVKM. Trimming pared 1 base from V and 7 bases from J, leaving 7 bases between. Sequencing was done on a sample of peripheral blood. The genes are TRBV28 and TRBJ1-1, with a possible D match to TRBD1 (5 bases). The origin of this receptor is a human donor in a cohort sampled during active COVID-19. The CDR3 nucleotides read TGTGCCAGCAGTTTATCGGGGGGTGAAGCTTTCTTT. This gives the protein CASSLSGGEAFF.